This is a list of T cell receptor beta chains from one sample in a study of blood T cell repertoires in COVID-19. The data were produced by immunoSEQ multiplex PCR, yet TCRdb's version contains in-frame clones alone and is incomplete. Found here are about 400,000 clones, roughly 84% of them singletons; the top ten hold 3%. Sequenced: PBMCs or T cells enriched from blood (not recorded which). The receptors shown here come from a woman aged 30 to 39 who had recovered from COVID-19. The CDR3 runs from the conserved cysteine through the conserved F or W. A D gene is named only where the DNA matches it firmly. The listing skips clone size in some rows; elsewhere it reads once, few, many or a size class.

v_gene: TRBV27
j_gene: TRBJ1-3
d_gene: .
abundance: .
CDR3nt: TGTGCCAGCAGCGACAGATCTCGAAACACCATATATTTT
CDR3aa: CASSDRSRNTIYF

v_gene: TRBV4-1
j_gene: TRBJ1-5
d_gene: TRBD1
abundance: .
CDR3nt: TGCGCCAGCAGCCAAGATTGGTCCGGGACAGGGGGCTCATCTAGCAATCAGCCCCAGCATTTT
CDR3aa: CASSQDWSGTGGSSSNQPQHF

v_gene: TRBV5-5
j_gene: TRBJ2-2
d_gene: .
abundance: .
CDR3nt: TGTGCCAGCAGCCTATTTGACAGATCTTTTGGGACCGGGGAGCTGTTTTTT
CDR3aa: CASSLFDRSFGTGELFF

v_gene: TRBV28
j_gene: TRBJ2-1
d_gene: TRBD2
abundance: few
CDR3nt: TGTGCCAGCAGGTCCGTAGCGGGAGGCACCTACAATGAGCAGTTCTTC
CDR3aa: CASRSVAGGTYNEQFF

v_gene: TRBV29-1
j_gene: TRBJ2-7
d_gene: .
abundance: .
CDR3nt: TGCAGCGTTCGGGAGCTATACGAGCAGTACTTC
CDR3aa: CSVRELYEQYF

v_gene: TRBV2
j_gene: TRBJ1-6
d_gene: .
abundance: .
CDR3nt: TGTGCCAGCAGTGGCATTGGGGGCTCGAATTCACCCCTCCACTTT
CDR3aa: CASSGIGGSNSPLHF

v_gene: TRBV4-1
j_gene: TRBJ2-6
d_gene: .
abundance: .
CDR3nt: TGCGCCAGCAGCCAACTGACTCCAGCCTCTGGGGCCAACGTCCTGACTTTC
CDR3aa: CASSQLTPASGANVLTF

v_gene: TRBV5-6
j_gene: TRBJ2-1
d_gene: TRBD2
abundance: .
CDR3nt: TGTGCCAGCAGCTTGGATGGGACTAGCGGGGGACCTCTCTACAATGAGCAGTTCTTC
CDR3aa: CASSLDGTSGGPLYNEQFF

v_gene: TRBV5-1
j_gene: TRBJ1-1
d_gene: .
abundance: .
CDR3nt: TGCGCCAGCAGCTTCAGGAAGAACACTGAAGCTTTCTTT
CDR3aa: CASSFRKNTEAFF

v_gene: TRBV5-6
j_gene: TRBJ1-1
d_gene: .
abundance: few
CDR3nt: TGTGCCAGCAGCTTACAGGAACCTTACGGAGCTTTCTTT
CDR3aa: CASSLQEPYGAFF

v_gene: TRBV7-9
j_gene: TRBJ1-2
d_gene: TRBD1
abundance: .
CDR3nt: TGTGCCAGCAGCTTAGCGGCGGGACAGGATGGCTACACCTTC
CDR3aa: CASSLAAGQDGYTF

v_gene: TRBV6-5
j_gene: TRBJ2-1
d_gene: .
abundance: .
CDR3nt: TGTGCCAGCAGTTACTTCGGAGGACAGCACAATGAGCAGTTCTTC
CDR3aa: CASSYFGGQHNEQFF

v_gene: TRBV5-5
j_gene: TRBJ1-5
d_gene: .
abundance: .
CDR3nt: TGTGCCAGCAGCTTGGTGCGGTACACGGATCAGCCCCAGCATTTT
CDR3aa: CASSLVRYTDQPQHF

v_gene: TRBV6-5
j_gene: TRBJ1-5
d_gene: .
abundance: .
CDR3nt: TGTGCCAGCAGCCTCACAGGTTATAGCAATCAGCCCCAGCATTTT
CDR3aa: CASSLTGYSNQPQHF

v_gene: TRBV6-9
j_gene: TRBJ2-7
d_gene: .
abundance: .
CDR3nt: TGTGCCAGCAGTTATTTAGGGCGGGGTAGCGGCCCCTACGAGCAGTACTTC
CDR3aa: CASSYLGRGSGPYEQYF

v_gene: TRBV6-5
j_gene: TRBJ2-6
d_gene: .
abundance: .
CDR3nt: TGTGCCAGCAGCCCCAAAGCCTCTGGGGCCAACGTCCTGACTTTC
CDR3aa: CASSPKASGANVLTF

v_gene: TRBV5-1
j_gene: TRBJ2-6
d_gene: .
abundance: few
CDR3nt: TGCGCCAGCAGTTTCTACAGGGACACTGGGGCCAACGTCCTGACTTTC
CDR3aa: CASSFYRDTGANVLTF

v_gene: TRBV4-1
j_gene: TRBJ2-1
d_gene: .
abundance: .
CDR3nt: TGCGCCAGCAGCCAAGATATATATTCCGGGCAGGGATCCTACAATGAGCAGTTCTTC
CDR3aa: CASSQDIYSGQGSYNEQFF

v_gene: TRBV3-1/TRBV3-2
j_gene: TRBJ2-2
d_gene: .
abundance: .
CDR3nt: TGTGCCAGCAGCCAAGACGGCACGGGGGGCCCGAACACCGGGGAGCTGTTTTTT
CDR3aa: CASSQDGTGGPNTGELFF

v_gene: TRBV21-1
j_gene: TRBJ1-2
d_gene: .
abundance: .
CDR3nt: TGTGCCAGCTTGACGAGACAGAGCCAGGGCCAACTATGGGGCTACACCTTC
CDR3aa: CASLTRQSQGQLWGYTF

v_gene: TRBV11-1
j_gene: TRBJ1-6
d_gene: TRBD1
abundance: .
CDR3nt: TGTGCCAGCAGCCCCCGGACAGGGGTATCACCCCTCCACTTT
CDR3aa: CASSPRTGVSPLHF

v_gene: TRBV11-2
j_gene: TRBJ2-6
d_gene: .
abundance: .
CDR3nt: TGTGCCAGCAGCTTAGCCCCCGGAGCAGGGGCCAACGTCCTGACTTTC
CDR3aa: CASSLAPGAGANVLTF

v_gene: TRBV3-1/TRBV3-2
j_gene: TRBJ1-2
d_gene: TRBD1
abundance: .
CDR3nt: TGTGCCAGCAGCAGCCCGGGACAGGGAAACTATGGCTACACCTTC
CDR3aa: CASSSPGQGNYGYTF

v_gene: TRBV4-1
j_gene: TRBJ1-2
d_gene: TRBD1
abundance: .
CDR3nt: TGCGCCAGCAGCCCCGCAGGGGGTGACTATGGCTACACCTTC
CDR3aa: CASSPAGGDYGYTF

v_gene: TRBV10-2
j_gene: TRBJ1-4
d_gene: .
abundance: once
CDR3nt: TGCGCCAGCAGGCAGACAGGCCAAAATGAAAAACTGTTTTTT
CDR3aa: CASRQTGQNEKLFF

v_gene: TRBV5-8
j_gene: TRBJ1-2
d_gene: .
abundance: .
CDR3nt: TGTGCCAGCAGCTTGAACCCCACAGACCATGGCTACACCTTC
CDR3aa: CASSLNPTDHGYTF

v_gene: TRBV28
j_gene: TRBJ1-1
d_gene: TRBD1
abundance: .
CDR3nt: TGTGCCAGCAGTTTATCACCCGGGACAGGGGTGGTGACTGAAGCTTTCTTT
CDR3aa: CASSLSPGTGVVTEAFF

v_gene: TRBV11-2
j_gene: TRBJ1-6
d_gene: TRBD1
abundance: .
CDR3nt: TGTGCCAGCAGCTTAGACGGGACAGGGGTCCCTAATTCACCCCTCCACTTT
CDR3aa: CASSLDGTGVPNSPLHF

v_gene: TRBV19
j_gene: TRBJ2-3
d_gene: .
abundance: .
CDR3nt: TGTGCCAGTACGAGTACAGATACGCAGTATTTT
CDR3aa: CASTSTDTQYF

v_gene: TRBV5-1
j_gene: TRBJ1-2
d_gene: TRBD1
abundance: .
CDR3nt: TGCGCCAGCAGCTCCTCCGACAGGGGATATGGCTACACCTTC
CDR3aa: CASSSSDRGYGYTF

v_gene: TRBV29-1
j_gene: TRBJ1-2
d_gene: .
abundance: .
CDR3nt: TGCAGCGTTGCCAGGGATGGCTACACCTTC
CDR3aa: CSVARDGYTF

v_gene: TRBV2
j_gene: TRBJ1-6
d_gene: TRBD1
abundance: .
CDR3nt: TGTGCCAGCATCGGACAGGGCACTGGGAATTCACCCCTCCACTTT
CDR3aa: CASIGQGTGNSPLHF

v_gene: TRBV11-2
j_gene: TRBJ2-1
d_gene: TRBD2
abundance: .
CDR3nt: TGTGCCAGCACCATGGATCTAGCGGGGGTCTATGGCAATGAGCAGTTCTTC
CDR3aa: CASTMDLAGVYGNEQFF

v_gene: TRBV11-2
j_gene: TRBJ1-3
d_gene: .
abundance: .
CDR3nt: TGTGCCAGCAGCTTACAGGGGAACCAGCAATTCTCTGGAAACACCATATATTTT
CDR3aa: CASSLQGNQQFSGNTIYF

v_gene: TRBV5-1
j_gene: TRBJ2-5
d_gene: TRBD2
abundance: few
CDR3nt: TGCGCCAGCAGGCCGGGACTAGCGGGAGAGACCCAGTACTTC
CDR3aa: CASRPGLAGETQYF

v_gene: TRBV9
j_gene: TRBJ2-7
d_gene: TRBD1
abundance: .
CDR3nt: TGTGCCAGCAGCGTAGCCCCAGAATGGACAGGACGCGGCTACGAGCAGTACTTC
CDR3aa: CASSVAPEWTGRGYEQYF

v_gene: TRBV3-1/TRBV3-2
j_gene: TRBJ2-7
d_gene: .
abundance: .
CDR3nt: TGTGCCAGCAGCCAAGGGGACAACTCCTACGAGCAGTACTTC
CDR3aa: CASSQGDNSYEQYF

v_gene: TRBV7-2
j_gene: TRBJ1-2
d_gene: TRBD1
abundance: .
CDR3nt: TGTGCCAGCACCCTAGGACAGGGGGCGACCTATGGCTACACCTTC
CDR3aa: CASTLGQGATYGYTF

v_gene: TRBV5-8
j_gene: TRBJ2-3
d_gene: .
abundance: .
CDR3nt: TGTGCCAGCAGCTCCCGGAGGGGTGTAGATACGCAGTATTTT
CDR3aa: CASSSRRGVDTQYF

v_gene: TRBV9
j_gene: TRBJ1-1
d_gene: .
abundance: .
CDR3nt: TGTGCCAGCAGCATCTCACAGCTCACTGAAGCTTTCTTT
CDR3aa: CASSISQLTEAFF

v_gene: TRBV11-2
j_gene: TRBJ1-6
d_gene: .
abundance: .
CDR3nt: TGTGCCAGCAGCTCCCGTTCCCCGTCACCCCTCCACTTT
CDR3aa: CASSSRSPSPLHF

v_gene: TRBV11-1
j_gene: TRBJ2-7
d_gene: TRBD1
abundance: .
CDR3nt: TGTGCCAGCAGCTTAGGGCTAGACAGGGACGAGCAGTACTTC
CDR3aa: CASSLGLDRDEQYF

v_gene: TRBV3-1/TRBV3-2
j_gene: TRBJ1-2
d_gene: .
abundance: .
CDR3nt: TGTGCCAGCAGCCAAGGGGCAGGGTCTGGCTACACCTTC
CDR3aa: CASSQGAGSGYTF

v_gene: TRBV28
j_gene: TRBJ1-4
d_gene: .
abundance: once
CDR3nt: TGTGCCAGCAGCTGGGCAGGGGTTAATGAAAAACTGTTTTTT
CDR3aa: CASSWAGVNEKLFF

v_gene: TRBV27
j_gene: TRBJ2-1
d_gene: .
abundance: .
CDR3nt: TGTGCCAGCAGTTTTCGAGGGGGGGCGTACAATGAGCAGTTCTTC
CDR3aa: CASSFRGGAYNEQFF

v_gene: TRBV5-1
j_gene: TRBJ2-1
d_gene: TRBD2
abundance: .
CDR3nt: TGCGCCAGCAGCTTGGCGCTAGCGGGAGGGCTGGTCCATGAGCAGTTCTTC
CDR3aa: CASSLALAGGLVHEQFF

v_gene: TRBV3-1/TRBV3-2
j_gene: TRBJ2-2
d_gene: TRBD1
abundance: .
CDR3nt: TGTGCCAGCAGCTGGACAGGGGGTTTACCCGGGGAGCTGTTTTTT
CDR3aa: CASSWTGGLPGELFF

v_gene: TRBV27
j_gene: TRBJ2-7
d_gene: .
abundance: .
CDR3nt: TGTGCCAGCAGTTTAGGCACGGCTGGAGCCTACGAGCAGTACTTC
CDR3aa: CASSLGTAGAYEQYF

v_gene: TRBV5-1
j_gene: TRBJ2-1
d_gene: TRBD1
abundance: .
CDR3nt: TGCGCCAGCAGCTTGGCGGGACAGGGGGCCGCCTACAATGAGCAGTTCTTC
CDR3aa: CASSLAGQGAAYNEQFF

v_gene: TRBV4-2
j_gene: TRBJ2-1
d_gene: .
abundance: once
CDR3nt: TGTGCCAGCAGCCAGGCCCGTTTGCGGGAGCAGTTCTTC
CDR3aa: CASSQARLREQFF

v_gene: TRBV21-1
j_gene: TRBJ1-3
d_gene: .
abundance: once
CDR3nt: TGTGCCAGCAGCAAAGATATCACAGCCTCTGGAAACACCATATATTTT
CDR3aa: CASSKDITASGNTIYF

v_gene: TRBV5-1
j_gene: TRBJ2-2
d_gene: TRBD2
abundance: .
CDR3nt: TGCGCCAGCAGCCCAGATAGCGGGAGCACCGGGGAGCTGTTTTTT
CDR3aa: CASSPDSGSTGELFF

v_gene: TRBV7-6
j_gene: TRBJ2-7
d_gene: TRBD2
abundance: .
CDR3nt: TGTGCCAGCAGCCCAGGACTAGCGGGGGGAGACTACGAGCAGTACTTC
CDR3aa: CASSPGLAGGDYEQYF

v_gene: TRBV24-1
j_gene: TRBJ2-1
d_gene: TRBD2
abundance: few
CDR3nt: TGTGCCACCAGTGATGCTAGCGGGAGTAGCGATGAGCAGTTCTTC
CDR3aa: CATSDASGSSDEQFF

v_gene: TRBV6-5
j_gene: TRBJ1-2
d_gene: .
abundance: .
CDR3nt: TGTGCCAGCAGAACACAGGGTCGTTATGGCTACACCTTC
CDR3aa: CASRTQGRYGYTF

v_gene: TRBV28
j_gene: TRBJ1-2
d_gene: .
abundance: .
CDR3nt: TGTGCCAGCAGTACAGGGCTTGGCTATGGCTACACCTTC
CDR3aa: CASSTGLGYGYTF

v_gene: TRBV30
j_gene: TRBJ1-4
d_gene: TRBD1
abundance: .
CDR3nt: TGTGCCTGCCCCCCGCGGACAGGGGGCGTTCGTGATGAAAAACTGTTTTTT
CDR3aa: CACPPRTGGVRDEKLFF

v_gene: TRBV5-4
j_gene: TRBJ1-1
d_gene: TRBD1
abundance: .
CDR3nt: TGTGCCAGCAGCATCGACAGGGCGGTCACTGAAGCTTTCTTT
CDR3aa: CASSIDRAVTEAFF

v_gene: TRBV9
j_gene: TRBJ1-1
d_gene: .
abundance: .
CDR3nt: TGTGCCAGCAGCGTAGCCCCCCAAGGGGCCGCTGAAGCTTTCTTT
CDR3aa: CASSVAPQGAAEAFF